This T cell receptor (beta chain) was sequenced for a study of T cells in Graves' hyperthyroidism and ophthalmopathy. Germline CDR1 reads MDHEN; CDR2 reads SYDVKM. J gave up 4 bases and V 4 bases, and 5 bases lay outside the gene matches. The CDR3 runs 15 residues. It was RNA transcripts that yielded the amplified TCR beta CDR3 regions. HTBI primers drove first-round RT-PCR of the TCR CDR3. TCRdb called the multiplex PCR reads again in MiXCR, with one record for every CDR3 protein. The sample holds around 290,000 distinct CDR3 sequences; roughly 15% are singletons and the top ten take roughly 7.9%. This clonotype came up many times.

The chain employs TRBV28 and TRBJ2-3; 10 bases match TRBD1. The sequence came from a woman in her thirties or forties with Graves' hyperthyroidism. Sequenced material: blood. The DNA of the CDR3 is TGTGCCAGCAGTTCCGGGACAGGGGCGGCAGATACGCAGTATTTT. This codes for CASSSGTGAADTQYF.